This TCR beta chain was recorded in a study of identical twins listed by TCRdb under 2016. At the level of the whole study: TCR alpha and beta repertoires from monozygotic twins, unrelated adults of various ages and cord blood were deep-sequenced to test whether fetal clonotypes persist. To rule out contamination, replicate twin experiments were performed at different times with different library preparation protocols. Overall results and qualifications from the work: Compared with coincidental sharing between unrelated individuals, out-of-frame TCR alpha sequences shared between twins had an excess of sequences with low generation probability. Fewer insertions were carried by abundant cord blood beta clonotypes; a weaker similar trend was observed in young adult naive repertoires, while no such trend was observed in memory repertoires. Invariant T cells such as MAIT and iNKT could partly confound zero-insertion analyses, though diverse VJ usage argued against this for most clonotypes. Because the same donors could not be followed over many years, the conclusions relied on cross-sectional statistical analysis. Out-of-frame TCR alpha sharing in monozygotic twins was systematically underestimated by recombination models, whereas sharing between unrelated individuals was in agreement with the recombination models. Excess twin sharing in beta out-of-frame sequences was weaker because fewer shared sequences lowered the signal-to-noise ratio.

The CDR3 has 13 amino acids, counting the end cysteine and phenylalanine. Just the 39-base CDR3 DNA is kept, in frame starting at base 1. V is reduced by 0 bases and J by 1 base, leaving a spacing of 0 bases between them. The CDR1 and CDR2 encoded by the germline V gene are ENHRY and SYGVKD. This clonotype was counted ten times or more. Its specific antigen is unknown. No qualities accompany the bases; no much larger clone lies one base away. All donors were healthy Caucasians. Three pairs of female monozygotic twins, all aged roughly 18 to 29 years, made up the twin cohort. Positive isolation kits from Invitrogen were used to isolate CD4+ and CD8+ T cell populations. Library prep was done by 5' RACE. Sequencer: Illumina HiSeq 2000. Template switching added a universal primer binding site, and the final cDNA carried a unique molecular identifier that allowed TCR cDNA molecules to be counted accurately. Specific primers in the conserved constant-segment region were used to synthesize first-strand cDNA for the TCR alpha and beta chains. To control for contamination, every cDNA library was double barcoded, receiving both a SMART-Mk sample barcode and Illumina barcodes. TruSeq adapter sequences, together with Illumina sample barcodes, were added in two successive PCR steps. TCR alpha and beta cDNA libraries were sequenced on the Illumina HiSeq platform with custom primers. For the original study's pipeline: MiGEC was used to process raw reads and extract unique molecular identifiers, and MiXCR was used to find CDR3 positions. For each individual, recombination models were inferred using an EM algorithm with the repgenHMM and IGoR tools. Shared clonotype analysis was performed with the tcR package in R, normalizing sharing by the product of cloneset sizes. To study raw recombination free of thymic and clonal selection effects, out-of-frame nonproductive sequences were analyzed. The raw public reads went through TCRdb reprocessing: fastp at Q25, MiXCR clone calling, in-frame beta chains kept. Each CDR3 protein gets just one entry, which takes the most common genes and DNA from the rows behind it. In this record, the V and J calls reflect TCRdb's handling and not the investigators' own analysis. For this sample there are roughly 280,000 distinct CDR3 sequences; roughly 9% appear just once. The ten largest account for roughly 6.8% of the sample.

These data were also reused for a study on yellow fever vaccine responses in identical twins. Per the second study: According to the authors, the vaccine-induced T cell response in identical twins seemed to be partly convergent and partly specific to each individual. The study precisely tracked vaccine-responding T cell clones in identical twins.

This clonotype originated in a woman between 18 and 30 years old in good health. The sequencing input was CD8+ T cells sorted from blood. Rearrangement joined TRBV10-3 to TRBJ2-2; no D gene can be assigned with confidence. The DNA sequence is TGTGCCATCAGTGAGTCGAACACCGGGGAGCTGTTTTTT. Its translation is CAISESNTGELFF.